A selection of T cell receptor beta chains follows, all from one sample in a study of T cell repertoires in cytomegalovirus infection. TCRdb re-analysed the reads in MiXCR, keeping a single row per CDR3 protein. The sample lists 400,000 or so distinct CDR3 sequences, around 18% occurring once. Source material: PBMCs. Source of these receptors: a human donor in good health (CMV status not recorded). Some clones in this sample may be carry-over from other donors' samples. Both conserved end residues are part of each CDR3. D genes are given only for firm matches. Not all rows give a size; the values are once, few, many and, for expanded clones, a class.

few	TRBJ1-2	-	TRBV4-3	CASSQAQGDSYTF	TGCGCCAGCAGCCAAGCCCAGGGTGATAGCTACACCTTC
few	TRBJ2-7	-	TRBV28	CASSSNGWVATTHEQYF	TGTGCCAGCAGTTCTAACGGCTGGGTAGCGACGACCCACGAGCAGTACTTC
few	TRBJ2-5	-	TRBV6-5	CASNTGAAGETQYF	TGTGCCAGCAATACGGGGGCTGCAGGAGAGACCCAGTACTTC
many	TRBJ2-5	-	TRBV7-2	CASSLGAGGETQYF	TGTGCCAGCAGCTTAGGAGCGGGTGGAGAGACCCAGTACTTC
-	TRBJ2-7	-	TRBV6-1	CASTGPGRRDEQYF	TGTGCCAGCACCGGGCCAGGGCGGCGGGACGAGCAGTACTTC
-	TRBJ2-1	-	TRBV20-1	CSAGKGGYNEQFF	TGCAGTGCTGGGAAGGGGGGATATAATGAGCAGTTCTTC
few	TRBJ2-7	-	TRBV11-2	CASSSGPHEQYF	TGTGCCAGCAGCTCGGGGCCCCACGAGCAGTACTTC
few	TRBJ2-1	-	TRBV7-8	CASSLARSGGDSYNEQFF	TGTGCCAGCAGCTTAGCCCGTTCTGGGGGTGACTCCTACAATGAGCAGTTCTTC
many	TRBJ1-2	TRBD1	TRBV12-3/TRBV12-4	CASIDRGREGGYTF	TGTGCCAGCATTGACAGGGGGCGCGAAGGGGGCTACACCTTC
-	TRBJ1-6	-	TRBV7-2	CASSPRRFWGSYNSPLHF	TGTGCCAGCAGCCCCCGCCGTTTTTGGGGCTCCTATAATTCACCCCTCCACTTT
few	TRBJ2-5	TRBD1	TRBV28	CATWTGTETQYF	TGTGCCACATGGACAGGGACAGAGACCCAGTACTTC
many	TRBJ2-7	-	TRBV7-6	CASSLTISGEQYF	TGTGCCAGCAGCTTGACTATCTCGGGCGAGCAGTACTTC
many	TRBJ2-5	TRBD2	TRBV12-3/TRBV12-4	CASSRLAGGETQYF	TGTGCCAGCAGCAGACTAGCGGGAGGGGAGACCCAGTACTTC
many	TRBJ1-6	TRBD1	TRBV7-6	CASSSSIRDSNSPLHF	TGTGCCAGCAGCTCGTCGATCCGGGACAGCAATTCACCCCTCCACTTT
-	TRBJ1-4	TRBD1	TRBV7-6	CASRTGVNEKLFF	TGTGCCAGCCGAACAGGGGTCAATGAAAAACTGTTTTTT
-	TRBJ2-4	-	TRBV5-1	CASSLNRGRGGDKNIQYF	TGCGCCAGCAGTTTGAACAGGGGGCGCGGGGGGGACAAAAACATTCAGTACTTC
-	TRBJ1-3	-	TRBV27	CATRVTSGNTIYF	TGTGCCACCCGCGTAACCTCTGGAAACACCATATATTTT
-	TRBJ1-1	-	TRBV19	CASSTSKSTEAFF	TGTGCCAGTAGTACCTCGAAGTCCACTGAAGCTTTCTTT
few	TRBJ2-1	-	TRBV12-3/TRBV12-4	CASSLGSREVGDEQFF	TGTGCCAGCAGTTTGGGTAGCCGGGAAGTTGGGGATGAGCAGTTCTTC
-	TRBJ1-5	TRBD1	TRBV27	CASSRDRGQPQHF	TGTGCCAGCAGCCGGGACAGAGGGCAGCCCCAGCATTTT
-	TRBJ1-1	TRBD1	TRBV24-1	CASFSGTGLMNTEAFF	TGTGCCAGTTTTTCCGGGACAGGACTCATGAACACTGAAGCTTTCTTT
many	TRBJ1-5	TRBD1	TRBV12-3/TRBV12-4	CASSLARTGEHQPQHF	TGTGCCAGCAGTTTAGCTCGAACAGGGGAACATCAGCCCCAGCATTTT
-	TRBJ1-1	TRBD1	TRBV12-3/TRBV12-4	CASSGTAEAFF	TGTGCCAGCAGCGGGACAGCTGAAGCTTTCTTT
-	TRBJ2-1	-	TRBV7-9	CASGGGYNEQFF	TGTGCCAGCGGTGGAGGTTACAATGAGCAGTTCTTC
many	TRBJ1-5	-	TRBV12-3/TRBV12-4	CASSLRVGSNQPQHF	TGTGCCAGCAGTTTAAGGGTCGGTAGCAATCAGCCCCAGCATTTT
-	TRBJ2-7	-	TRBV6-6	CASSPGYQEQYF	TGTGCCAGCAGCCCCGGATACCAGGAGCAGTACTTC
many	TRBJ2-3	-	TRBV5-6	CASSLPSSAQYF	TGTGCCAGCAGCTTGCCGTCTAGCGCGCAGTATTTT
many	TRBJ2-6	-	TRBV7-8	CASSRSPGANVLTF	TGTGCCAGCAGCCGGTCCCCTGGGGCCAACGTCCTGACTTTC
-	TRBJ1-6	-	TRBV7-4	CASSLDTGSSGPPLHF	TGTGCCAGCAGCTTAGACACCGGGAGCTCCGGGCCACCCCTCCACTTT
few	TRBJ1-3	TRBD1	TRBV5-1	CASSLVGQGVSGNTIYF	TGCGCCAGCAGCTTGGTCGGGCAGGGGGTTTCTGGAAACACCATATATTTT
many	TRBJ2-5	-	TRBV7-2	CASGRAETQYF	TGTGCCAGCGGGCGGGCGGAGACCCAGTACTTC
-	TRBJ1-5	-	TRBV10-3	CAISERSYPQHF	TGTGCCATCAGTGAGCGTTCGTATCCCCAGCATTTT
many	TRBJ2-7	-	TRBV12-3/TRBV12-4	CASSFGASYEQYF	TGTGCCAGCAGTTTTGGGGCGTCCTACGAGCAGTACTTC